This entry concerns a single T cell receptor (beta chain). Antigen: not known. V lost 5 bases to trimming and J lost 7 bases, with 17 bases between them. The CDR3 runs 14 residues. These data are taken from a study of blood T cells in healthy people across ages. Study outcomes and limitations: Among long-lived donors, naive CD4+ cells were more numerous and diversity higher than in aged donors.

The second PCR ran roughly 6 to 11 cycles with a sample-barcoded 5' primer and J-beta primers. TCRdb re-called the 5' RACE reads with MiXCR, one entry per CDR3 protein. In the table there are some 1.1 million distinct CDR3 sequences, roughly two fifths of which are singletons. This sequence joins TRBV12-3 or TRBV12-4 and TRBJ1-2; tentative D call: TRBD1 (6 bases). This receptor was obtained from a man younger than 30 in good health. Sample: blood. CDR3 bases: TGTGCCAGCAGTACCACAGGGCCCCGCGGTGGCTACACCTTC. Its protein is CASSTTGPRGGYTF.